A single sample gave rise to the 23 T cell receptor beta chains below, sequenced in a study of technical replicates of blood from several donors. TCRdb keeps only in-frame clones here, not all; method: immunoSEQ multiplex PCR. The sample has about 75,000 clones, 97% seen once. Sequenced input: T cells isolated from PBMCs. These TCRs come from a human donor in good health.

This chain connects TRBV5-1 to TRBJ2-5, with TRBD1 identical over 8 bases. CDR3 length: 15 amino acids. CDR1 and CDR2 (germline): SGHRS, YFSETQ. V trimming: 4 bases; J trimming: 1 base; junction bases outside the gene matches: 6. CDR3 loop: CASSTTGTGQETQYF. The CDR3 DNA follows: TGCGCCAGCAGCACTACCGGGACAGGCCAAGAGACCCAGTACTTC.

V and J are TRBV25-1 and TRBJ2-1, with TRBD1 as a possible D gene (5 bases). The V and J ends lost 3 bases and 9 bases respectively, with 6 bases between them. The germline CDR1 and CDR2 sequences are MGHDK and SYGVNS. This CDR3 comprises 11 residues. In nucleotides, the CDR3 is TGTGCCAGCAGTGAGGGGCCTGAGCAGTTCTTC. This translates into CASSEGPEQFF.

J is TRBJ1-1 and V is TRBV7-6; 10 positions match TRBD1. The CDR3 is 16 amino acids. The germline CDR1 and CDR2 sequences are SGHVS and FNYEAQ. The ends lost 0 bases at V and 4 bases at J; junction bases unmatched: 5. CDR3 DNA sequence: TGTGCCAGCAGCTTAGCCGGGACAGGGGAGGGCACTGAAGCTTTCTTT. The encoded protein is CASSLAGTGEGTEAFF. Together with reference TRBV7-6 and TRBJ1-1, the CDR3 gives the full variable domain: GAGVSQSPRYKVTKRGQDVALRCDPISGHVSLYWYRQALGQGPEFLTYFNYEAQQDKSGLPNDRFSAERPEGSISTLTIQRTEQRDSAMYRCASSLAGTGEGTEAFFGQGTRLTVV.

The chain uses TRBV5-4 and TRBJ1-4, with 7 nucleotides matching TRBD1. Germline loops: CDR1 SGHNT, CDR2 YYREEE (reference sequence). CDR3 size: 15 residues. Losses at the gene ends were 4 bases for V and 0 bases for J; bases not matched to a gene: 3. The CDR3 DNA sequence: TGTGCCAGCAGCCGACAGGGACCAACTAATGAAAAACTGTTTTTT. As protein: CASSRQGPTNEKLFF.

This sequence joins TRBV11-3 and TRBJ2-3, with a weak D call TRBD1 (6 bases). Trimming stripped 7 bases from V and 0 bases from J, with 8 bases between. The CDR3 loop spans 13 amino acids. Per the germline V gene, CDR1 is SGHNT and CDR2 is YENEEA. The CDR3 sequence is CASKDRSTDTQYF. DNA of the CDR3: TGTGCCAGCAAGGACAGAAGCACAGATACGCAGTATTTT.

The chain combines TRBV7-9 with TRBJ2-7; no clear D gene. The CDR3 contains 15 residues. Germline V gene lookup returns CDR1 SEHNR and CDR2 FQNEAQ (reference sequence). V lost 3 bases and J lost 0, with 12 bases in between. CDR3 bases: TGTGCCAGCAGCTTCTCCGAGAAGTACTCCTACGAGCAGTACTTC. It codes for CASSFSEKYSYEQYF.

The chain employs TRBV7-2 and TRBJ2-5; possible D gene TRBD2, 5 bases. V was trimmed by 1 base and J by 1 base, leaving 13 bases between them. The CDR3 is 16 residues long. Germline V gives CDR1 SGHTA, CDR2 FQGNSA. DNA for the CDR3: TGTGCCAGCAGCTTAGTGGCGGCCGGAGGCCAAGAGACCCAGTACTTC. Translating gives CASSLVAAGGQETQYF.

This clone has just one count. The CDR3 region has the DNA TGTGCCAGCACCCGCGGACAGCTTAACTATGGCTACACCTTC. Translation: CASTRGQLNYGYTF. The chain joins TRBV28 to TRBJ1-2; TRBD1 might be the D (6 bases). CDR1 is MDHEN and CDR2 is SYDVKM in the germline V gene. The ends were cut back, 7 bases at V and 1 base at J, with 13 bases in the middle. The CDR3 runs to 14 residues.

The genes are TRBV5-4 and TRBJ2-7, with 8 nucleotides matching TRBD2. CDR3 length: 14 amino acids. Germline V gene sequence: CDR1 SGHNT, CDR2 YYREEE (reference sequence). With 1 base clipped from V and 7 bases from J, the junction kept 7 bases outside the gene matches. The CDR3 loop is CASSLREGLREQYF. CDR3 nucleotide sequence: TGTGCCAGCAGCTTGCGGGAGGGCCTGAGGGAGCAGTACTTC.

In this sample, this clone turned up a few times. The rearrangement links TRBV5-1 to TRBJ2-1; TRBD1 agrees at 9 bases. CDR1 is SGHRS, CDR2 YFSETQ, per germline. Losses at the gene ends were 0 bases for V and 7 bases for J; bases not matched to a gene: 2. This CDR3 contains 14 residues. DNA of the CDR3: TGCGCCAGCAGCTTGGACAGGGGGCAAAATGAGCAGTTCTTC. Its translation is CASSLDRGQNEQFF.

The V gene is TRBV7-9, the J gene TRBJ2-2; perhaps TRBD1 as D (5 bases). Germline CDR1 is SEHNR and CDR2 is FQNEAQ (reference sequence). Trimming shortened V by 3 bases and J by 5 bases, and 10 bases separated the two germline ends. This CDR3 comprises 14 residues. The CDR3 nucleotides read TGTGCCAGCAGCTTTCAGGGTGCGACCGGGGAGCTGTTTTTT. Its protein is CASSFQGATGELFF.

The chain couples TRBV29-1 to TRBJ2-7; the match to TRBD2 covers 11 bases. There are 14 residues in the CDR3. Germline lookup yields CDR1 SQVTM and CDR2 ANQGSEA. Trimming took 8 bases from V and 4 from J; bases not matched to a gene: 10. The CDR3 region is CSSTGGTSGYEQYF. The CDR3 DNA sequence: TGCAGCTCAACGGGAGGGACTAGCGGTTACGAGCAGTACTTC.

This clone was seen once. CDR3 coding DNA: TGTGCCAGCAGCTTAGAGGGACAGGGGCCAGTTTTTTTGCACGAGCAGTACTTC. It encodes CASSLEGQGPVFLHEQYF. J is TRBJ2-7 and V is TRBV11-2, with TRBD1 matching over 10 bases. CDR3 length: 18 amino acids. Germline CDR1 and CDR2: SGHAT and FQNNGV. The junction had 13 bases not matched to a gene; V was cut back by 0 bases and J by 5 bases.

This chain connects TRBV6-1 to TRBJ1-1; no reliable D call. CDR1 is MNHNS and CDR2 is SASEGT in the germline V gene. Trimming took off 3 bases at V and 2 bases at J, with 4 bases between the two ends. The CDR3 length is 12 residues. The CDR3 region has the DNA TGTGCCAGCAGTGAGGCAAACACTGAAGCTTTCTTT. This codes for CASSEANTEAFF.

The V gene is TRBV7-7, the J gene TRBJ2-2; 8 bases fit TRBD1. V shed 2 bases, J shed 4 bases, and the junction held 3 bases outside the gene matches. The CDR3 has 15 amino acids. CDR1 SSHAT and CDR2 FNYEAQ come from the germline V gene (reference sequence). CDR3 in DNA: TGTGCCAGCAGCTTACAGGGGGCTCCCACCGGGGAGCTGTTTTTT. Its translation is CASSLQGAPTGELFF.

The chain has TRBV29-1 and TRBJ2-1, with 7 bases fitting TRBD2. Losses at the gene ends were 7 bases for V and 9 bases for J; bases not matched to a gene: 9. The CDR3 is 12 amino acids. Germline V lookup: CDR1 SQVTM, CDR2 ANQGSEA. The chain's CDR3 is CSATSGTGEQFF. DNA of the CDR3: TGCAGCGCCACCAGCGGGACTGGTGAGCAGTTCTTC.

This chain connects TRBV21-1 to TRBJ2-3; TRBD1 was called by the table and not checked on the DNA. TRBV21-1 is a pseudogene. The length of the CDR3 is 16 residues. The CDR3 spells CASGGRDVLCLDTQYF. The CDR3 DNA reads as TGTGCCAGCGGGGGCAGGGACGTTCTTTGTCTGGATACGCAGTATTTT.

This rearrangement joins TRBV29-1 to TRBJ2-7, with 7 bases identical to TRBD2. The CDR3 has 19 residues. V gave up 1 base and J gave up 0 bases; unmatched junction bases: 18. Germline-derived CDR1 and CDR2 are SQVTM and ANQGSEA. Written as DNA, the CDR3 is TGCAGCGTTGAAGCAGCGGGGCGCGACATACGAAACAGCTCCTACGAGCAGTACTTC. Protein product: CSVEAAGRDIRNSSYEQYF.

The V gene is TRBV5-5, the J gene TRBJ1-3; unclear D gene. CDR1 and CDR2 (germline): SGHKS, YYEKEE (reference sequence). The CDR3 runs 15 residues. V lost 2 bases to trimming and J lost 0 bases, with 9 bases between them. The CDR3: CASSFGGSSGNTIYF. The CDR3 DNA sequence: TGTGCCAGCAGCTTCGGCGGGAGCTCTGGAAACACCATATATTTT.

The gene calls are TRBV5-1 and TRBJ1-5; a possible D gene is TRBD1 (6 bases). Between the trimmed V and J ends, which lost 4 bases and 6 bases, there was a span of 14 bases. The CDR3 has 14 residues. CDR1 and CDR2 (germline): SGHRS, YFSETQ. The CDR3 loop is CASSPLGGRQPQHF. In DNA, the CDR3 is TGCGCCAGCAGCCCACTGGGGGGGCGTCAGCCCCAGCATTTT.

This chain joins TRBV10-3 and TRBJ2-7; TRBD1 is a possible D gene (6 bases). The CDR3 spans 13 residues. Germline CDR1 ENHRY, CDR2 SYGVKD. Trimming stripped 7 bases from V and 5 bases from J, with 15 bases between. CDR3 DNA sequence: TGTGCCATCACCCCGACAGGATGGGACGAGCAGTACTTC. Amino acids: CAITPTGWDEQYF.

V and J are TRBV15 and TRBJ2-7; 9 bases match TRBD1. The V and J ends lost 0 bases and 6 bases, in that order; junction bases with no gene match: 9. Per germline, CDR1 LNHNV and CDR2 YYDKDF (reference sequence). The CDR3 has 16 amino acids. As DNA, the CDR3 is TGTGCCACCAGCAGAGAGAGAGCCGGGACAGGGCCCGAGCAGTACTTC. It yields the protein CATSRERAGTGPEQYF. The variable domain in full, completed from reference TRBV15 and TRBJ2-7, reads DAMVIQNPRYQVTQFGKPVTLSCSQTLNHNVMYWYQQKSSQAPKLLFHYYDKDFNNEADTPDNFQSRRPNTSFCFLDIRSPGLGDTAMYLCATSRERAGTGPEQYFGPGTRLTVT.

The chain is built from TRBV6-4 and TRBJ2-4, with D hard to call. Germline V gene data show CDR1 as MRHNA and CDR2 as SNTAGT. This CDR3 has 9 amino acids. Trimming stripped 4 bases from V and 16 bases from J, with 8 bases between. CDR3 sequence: CASSGQSYF. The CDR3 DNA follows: TGTGCCAGCAGTGGGCAATCTTACTTC.